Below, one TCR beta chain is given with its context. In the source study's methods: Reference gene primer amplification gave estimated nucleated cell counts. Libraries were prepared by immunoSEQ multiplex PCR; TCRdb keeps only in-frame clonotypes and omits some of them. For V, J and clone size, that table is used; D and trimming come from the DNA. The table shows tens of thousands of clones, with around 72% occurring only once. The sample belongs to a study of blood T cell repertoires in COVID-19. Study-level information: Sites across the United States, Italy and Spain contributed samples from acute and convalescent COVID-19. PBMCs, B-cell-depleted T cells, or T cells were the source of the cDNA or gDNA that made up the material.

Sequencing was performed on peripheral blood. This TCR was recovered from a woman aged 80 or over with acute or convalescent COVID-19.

The CDR3 bases are TGCGCCAGCAGCCAAGCCGCGGGACTAGCGGGAGGAACCACCCAGTACTTC. Translating gives CASSQAAGLAGGTTQYF. This sequence joins TRBV4-3 and TRBJ2-5; 15 bases fit TRBD2. The CDR3 is made up of 17 amino acids. With 1 base clipped from V and 8 bases from J, the junction kept 8 bases outside the gene matches. Germline CDR1 and CDR2: LGHNA and YSLEER.